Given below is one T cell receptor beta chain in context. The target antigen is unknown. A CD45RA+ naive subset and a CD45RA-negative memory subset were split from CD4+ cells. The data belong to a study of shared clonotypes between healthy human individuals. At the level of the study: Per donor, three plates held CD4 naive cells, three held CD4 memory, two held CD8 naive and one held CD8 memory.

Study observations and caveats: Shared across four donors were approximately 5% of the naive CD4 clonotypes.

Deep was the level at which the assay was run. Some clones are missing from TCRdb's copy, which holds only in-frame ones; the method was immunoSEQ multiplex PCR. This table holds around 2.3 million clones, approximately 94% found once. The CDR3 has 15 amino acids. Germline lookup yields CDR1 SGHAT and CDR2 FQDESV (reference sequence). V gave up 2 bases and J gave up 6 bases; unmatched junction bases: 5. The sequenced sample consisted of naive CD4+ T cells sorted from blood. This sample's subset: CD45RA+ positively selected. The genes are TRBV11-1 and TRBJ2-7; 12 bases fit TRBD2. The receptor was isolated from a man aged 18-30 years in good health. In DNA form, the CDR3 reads TGTGCCAGCAGCTTACTAGCGGGGGGGCTTGGCGAGCAGTACTTC. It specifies CASSLLAGGLGEQYF. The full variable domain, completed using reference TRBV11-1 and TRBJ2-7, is EAEVAQSPRYKITEKSQAVAFWCDPISGHATLYWYRQILGQGPELLVQFQDESVVDDSQLPKDRFSAERLKGVDSTLKIQPAELGDSAMYLCASSLLAGGLGEQYFGPGTRLTVT.